The source of this T cell receptor beta chain is a study of blood T cell repertoires in COVID-19. As for the study in general: T cells, B-cell-depleted T cells, or PBMCs provided the cDNA or gDNA that served as material.

In the original processing: Reference gene primer amplification in the assay estimated nucleated cell counts. The table came from immunoSEQ multiplex PCR; TCRdb's copy has only in-frame clones and leaves some out. Clonal size and the V and J genes are those of that table, whereas D and trimming came from the DNA. There are about 210,000 clones in the sample; approximately 84% occur only once, and 7.6% lies in the top ten. With 3 bases removed from V and 0 bases from J, the gap between germline ends came to 9 bases. This CDR3 is 15 amino acids long. Germline V lookup: CDR1 MNHEY, CDR2 SVGEGT. The sample consisted of peripheral blood. The rearrangement links TRBV6-2 or TRBV6-3 to TRBJ1-3; D may be TRBD1 (5 bases). The receptor was isolated from a woman between 50 and 59 years old with active or convalescent COVID-19. CDR3 loop: CASSYGAHSGNTIYF. CDR3 bases: TGTGCCAGCAGTTATGGGGCACACTCTGGAAACACCATATATTTT.